This T cell receptor (beta chain) appears in the sequencing data of a study of CD8 T cells in Susac syndrome. At the level of the study: Susac syndrome patients were untreated, on corticosteroids with some adding intravenous immunoglobulin, or on intravenous immunoglobulin only.

RNA was extracted with the RNeasy kit, and a quantity of roughly 0.45 to 1 ug was reverse transcribed using random hexamers. TCRdb independently ran MiXCR on the immunoSEQ multiplex PCR reads; one entry per CDR3 protein. The data hold roughly 250,000 distinct CDR3 sequences, with 90% to 97% observed a single time. Sequencing targeted TCR beta in T cells from blood (CD8+ and CD4+). The specimen sequenced was CD4+ T cells from PBMCs. This TCR came from a human donor with Susac syndrome.

Here the CDR3 DNA reads TGTGCCTGGAGTTCAAACAGGGGCGGCTACACCTTC. It encodes CAWSSNRGGYTF. The chain uses TRBV30 and TRBJ1-2; 7 nucleotides line up with TRBD1. V lost 2 bases to trimming and J lost 8 bases; unmatched junction nucleotides: 5. Germline V gene sequence: CDR1 GTSNPN, CDR2 SVGIG (reference sequence). This CDR3 has 12 amino acids.